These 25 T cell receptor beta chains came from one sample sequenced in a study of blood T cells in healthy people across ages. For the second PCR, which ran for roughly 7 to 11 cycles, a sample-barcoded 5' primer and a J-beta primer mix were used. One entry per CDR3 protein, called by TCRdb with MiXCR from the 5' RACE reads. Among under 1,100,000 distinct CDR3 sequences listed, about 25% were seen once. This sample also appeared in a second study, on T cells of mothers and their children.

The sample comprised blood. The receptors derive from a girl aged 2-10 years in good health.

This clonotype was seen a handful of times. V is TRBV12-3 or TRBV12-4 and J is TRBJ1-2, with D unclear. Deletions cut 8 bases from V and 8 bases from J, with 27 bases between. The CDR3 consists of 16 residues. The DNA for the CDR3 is TGTGCCAGCGATAGAGACCATGGACCAACCTTTGCGGGCTACACCTTC. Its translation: CASDRDHGPTFAGYTF.

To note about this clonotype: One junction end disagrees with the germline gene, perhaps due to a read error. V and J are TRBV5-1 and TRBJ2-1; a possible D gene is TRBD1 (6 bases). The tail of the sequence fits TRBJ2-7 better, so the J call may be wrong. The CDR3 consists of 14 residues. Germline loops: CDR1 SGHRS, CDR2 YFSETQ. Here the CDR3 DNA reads TGCGCCAGCAGTTTGGACCGGGACAACTACGAGCAGTACTTC. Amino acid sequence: CASSLDRDNYEQYF.

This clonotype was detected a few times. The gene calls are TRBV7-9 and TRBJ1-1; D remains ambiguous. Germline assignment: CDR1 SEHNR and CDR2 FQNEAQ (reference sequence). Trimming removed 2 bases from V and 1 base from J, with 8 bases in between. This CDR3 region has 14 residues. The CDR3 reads CASSLSRKNTEAFF. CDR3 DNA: TGTGCCAGCAGCTTATCGAGGAAGAACACTGAAGCTTTCTTT.

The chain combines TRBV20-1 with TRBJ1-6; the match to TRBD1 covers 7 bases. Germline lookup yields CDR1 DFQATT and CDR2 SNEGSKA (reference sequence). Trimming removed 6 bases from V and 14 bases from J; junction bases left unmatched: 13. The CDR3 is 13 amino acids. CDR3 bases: TGCAGTGCCCCGGACAGGCTTAGTCTCACCCTCCACTTT. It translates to CSAPDRLSLTLHF.

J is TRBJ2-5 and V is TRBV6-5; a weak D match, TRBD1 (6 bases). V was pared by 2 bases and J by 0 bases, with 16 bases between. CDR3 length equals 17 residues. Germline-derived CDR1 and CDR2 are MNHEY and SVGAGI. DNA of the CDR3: TGTGCCAGCAGTTACGGTGCCGGGACACCCGACCAAGAGACCCAGTACTTC. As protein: CASSYGAGTPDQETQYF.

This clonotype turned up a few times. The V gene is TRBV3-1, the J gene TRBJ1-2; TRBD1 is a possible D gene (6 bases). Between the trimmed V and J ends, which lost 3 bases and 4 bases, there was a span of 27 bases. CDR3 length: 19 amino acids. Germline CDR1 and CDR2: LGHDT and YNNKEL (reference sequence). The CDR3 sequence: CASSHDRTKGPHSRYGYTF. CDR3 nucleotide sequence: TGTGCCAGCAGCCACGACAGGACTAAGGGACCCCACTCTCGCTATGGCTACACCTTC.

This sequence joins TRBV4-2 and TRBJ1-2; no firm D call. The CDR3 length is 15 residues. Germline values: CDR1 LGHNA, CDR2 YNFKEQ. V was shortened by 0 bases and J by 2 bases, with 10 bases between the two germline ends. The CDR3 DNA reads TGTGCCAGCAGCCAAGAAGCAGCGGGGAACTATGGCTACACCTTC. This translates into CASSQEAAGNYGYTF.

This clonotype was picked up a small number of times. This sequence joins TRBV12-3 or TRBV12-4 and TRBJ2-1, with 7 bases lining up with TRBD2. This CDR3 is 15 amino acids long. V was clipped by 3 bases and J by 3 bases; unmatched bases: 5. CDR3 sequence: CASSFAGDNYNEQFF. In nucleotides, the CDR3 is TGTGCCAGCAGTTTTGCGGGAGATAACTACAATGAGCAGTTCTTC.

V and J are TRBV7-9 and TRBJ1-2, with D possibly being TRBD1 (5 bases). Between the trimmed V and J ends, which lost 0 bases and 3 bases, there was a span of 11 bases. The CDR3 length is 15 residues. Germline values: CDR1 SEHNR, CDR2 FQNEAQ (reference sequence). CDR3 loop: CASSLAGDGYYGYTF. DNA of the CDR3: TGTGCCAGCAGCTTAGCTGGGGACGGCTACTATGGCTACACCTTC. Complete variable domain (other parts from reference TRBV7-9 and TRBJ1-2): DTGVSQNPRHKITKRGQNVTFRCDPISEHNRLYWYRQTLGQGPEFLTYFQNEAQLEKSRLLSDRFSAERPKGSFSTLEIQRTEQGDSAMYLCASSLAGDGYYGYTFGSGTRLTVV.

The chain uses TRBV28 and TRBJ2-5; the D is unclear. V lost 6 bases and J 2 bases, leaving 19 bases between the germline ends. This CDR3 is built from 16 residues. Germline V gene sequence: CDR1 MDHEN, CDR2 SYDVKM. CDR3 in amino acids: CASSVPAVSRQETQYF. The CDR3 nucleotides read TGTGCCAGCAGCGTGCCCGCGGTTTCAAGACAAGAGACCCAGTACTTC.

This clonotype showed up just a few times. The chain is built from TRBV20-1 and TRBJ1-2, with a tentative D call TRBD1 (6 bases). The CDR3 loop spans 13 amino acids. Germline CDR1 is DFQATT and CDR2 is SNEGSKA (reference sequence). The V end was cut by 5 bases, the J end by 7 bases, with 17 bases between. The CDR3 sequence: CSAGGQGTLGYTF. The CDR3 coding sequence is TGCAGTGCTGGGGGGCAGGGGACGCTTGGCTACACCTTC.

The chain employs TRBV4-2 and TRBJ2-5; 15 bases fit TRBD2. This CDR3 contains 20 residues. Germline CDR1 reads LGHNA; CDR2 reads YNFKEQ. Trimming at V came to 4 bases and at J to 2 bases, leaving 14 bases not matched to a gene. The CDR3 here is CASSPSPSGTSGGRQETQYF. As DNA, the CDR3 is TGTGCCAGCAGCCCAAGCCCCTCCGGGACTAGCGGGGGGCGGCAAGAGACCCAGTACTTC.

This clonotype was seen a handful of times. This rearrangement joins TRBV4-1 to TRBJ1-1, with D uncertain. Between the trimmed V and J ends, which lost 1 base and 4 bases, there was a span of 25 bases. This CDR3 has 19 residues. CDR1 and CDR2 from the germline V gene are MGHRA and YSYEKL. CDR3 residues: CASSQVPLGLEGFGTEAFF. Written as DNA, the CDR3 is TGCGCCAGCAGCCAAGTCCCCTTGGGGTTAGAAGGATTTGGCACTGAAGCTTTCTTT.

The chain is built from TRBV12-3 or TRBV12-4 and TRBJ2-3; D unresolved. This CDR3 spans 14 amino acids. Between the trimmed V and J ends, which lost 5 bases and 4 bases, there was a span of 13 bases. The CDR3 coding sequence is TGTGCCAGCAGTGCCTTAGGTAGCCCAGATACGCAGTATTTT. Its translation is CASSALGSPDTQYF.

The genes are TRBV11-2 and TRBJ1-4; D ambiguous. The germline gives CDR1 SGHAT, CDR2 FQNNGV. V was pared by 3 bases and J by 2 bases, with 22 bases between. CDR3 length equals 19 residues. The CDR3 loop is CASSFPTYENQLTNEKLFF. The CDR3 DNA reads TGTGCCAGCAGCTTCCCAACATATGAAAACCAACTCACTAATGAAAAACTGTTTTTT.

The CDR3 loop is CASSQDSGQGNIQYF. For the CDR3, the DNA is TGCGCCAGCAGCCAAGATTCAGGACAGGGAAACATTCAGTACTTC. V is TRBV4-1 and J is TRBJ2-4, with 8 bases aligning to TRBD1. The CDR3 runs 15 residues. After removal of 0 bases from V and 6 bases from J, the junction contained 4 bases not matched to a gene. CDR1 is MGHRA and CDR2 is YSYEKL in the germline V gene.

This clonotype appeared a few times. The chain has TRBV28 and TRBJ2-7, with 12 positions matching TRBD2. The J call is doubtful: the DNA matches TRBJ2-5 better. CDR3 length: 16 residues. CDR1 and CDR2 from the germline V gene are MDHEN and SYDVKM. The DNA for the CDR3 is TGTGCCAGCAGGCTACTAGCGGGAGGAACCGGAGAGACCCAGTACTTC. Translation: CASRLLAGGTGETQYF.

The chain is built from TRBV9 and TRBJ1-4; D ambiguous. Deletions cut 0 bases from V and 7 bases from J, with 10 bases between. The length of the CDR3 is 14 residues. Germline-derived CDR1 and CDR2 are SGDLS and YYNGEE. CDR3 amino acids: CASSVGGDSEKLFF. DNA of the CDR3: TGTGCCAGCAGCGTAGGAGGAGATAGTGAAAAACTGTTTTTT.

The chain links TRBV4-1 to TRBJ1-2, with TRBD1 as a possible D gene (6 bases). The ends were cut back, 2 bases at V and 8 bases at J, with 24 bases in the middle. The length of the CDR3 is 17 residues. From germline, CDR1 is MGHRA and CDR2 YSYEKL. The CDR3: CASSQHTSGTRGEGYTF. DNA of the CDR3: TGCGCCAGCAGCCAACATACCTCGGGAACCAGGGGTGAAGGCTACACCTTC.

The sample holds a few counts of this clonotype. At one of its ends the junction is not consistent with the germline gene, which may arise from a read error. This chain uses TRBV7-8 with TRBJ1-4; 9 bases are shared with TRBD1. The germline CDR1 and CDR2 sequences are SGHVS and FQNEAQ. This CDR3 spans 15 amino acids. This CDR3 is CTSSTHRGPDEKLFF. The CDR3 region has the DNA TGTACCAGCAGCACTCACAGGGGGCCGGATGAAAAACTGTTTTTT.

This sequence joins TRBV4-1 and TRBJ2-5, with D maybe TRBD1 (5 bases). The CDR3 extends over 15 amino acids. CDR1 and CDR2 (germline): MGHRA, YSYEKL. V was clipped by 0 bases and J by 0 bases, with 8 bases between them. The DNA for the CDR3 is TGCGCCAGCAGCCAAGAAGGGGTCGACCAAGAGACCCAGTACTTC. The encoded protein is CASSQEGVDQETQYF.

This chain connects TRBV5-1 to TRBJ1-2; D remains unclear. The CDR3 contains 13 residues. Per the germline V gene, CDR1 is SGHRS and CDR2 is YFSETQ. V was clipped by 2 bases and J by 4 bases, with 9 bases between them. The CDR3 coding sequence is TGCGCCAGCAGCTTTCTAGGAACCTATGGCTACACCTTC. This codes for CASSFLGTYGYTF.

CDR3 bases: TGCAGTGCTAGAGATACAAGGGTGAACACCGGGGAGCTGTTTTTT. Translated: CSARDTRVNTGELFF. The genes are TRBV20-1 and TRBJ2-2; no clear D. CDR1 DFQATT and CDR2 SNEGSKA come from the germline V gene (reference sequence). This CDR3 has 15 residues. Trimming removed 0 bases at V and 1 base at J, with 9 bases between.

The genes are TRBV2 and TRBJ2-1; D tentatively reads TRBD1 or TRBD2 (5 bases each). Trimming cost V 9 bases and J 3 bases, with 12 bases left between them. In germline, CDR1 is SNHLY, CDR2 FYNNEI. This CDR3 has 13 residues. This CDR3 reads CARSLGGYNEQFF. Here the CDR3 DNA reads TGTGCCAGATCCCTTGGGGGCTACAATGAGCAGTTCTTC.

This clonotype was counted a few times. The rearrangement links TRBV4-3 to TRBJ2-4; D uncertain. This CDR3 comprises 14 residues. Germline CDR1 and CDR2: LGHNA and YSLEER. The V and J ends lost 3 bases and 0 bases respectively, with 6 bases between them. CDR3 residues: CASSHYQAKNIQYF. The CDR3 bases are TGCGCCAGCAGCCACTATCAAGCCAAAAACATTCAGTACTTC.